The 3 T cell receptor beta chains presented below share a single source sample, sequenced in a study of cytotoxic CD8 clonotypes in ibrutinib-treated CLL. Profiled with immunoSEQ multiplex PCR; TCRdb holds only in-frame clones, not every one. Of about 19,000 clones in the sample, 81% were seen once. Sequencing used PBMCs, obtained before ibrutinib treatment. The receptor set was obtained from a human donor with chronic lymphocytic leukemia.

V gene TRBV4-1 combines with J gene TRBJ1-2; D is ambiguous. This CDR3 contains 14 residues. Germline assignment: CDR1 MGHRA and CDR2 YSYEKL. Trimming shortened V by 4 bases and J by 7 bases, and 16 bases separated the two germline ends. CDR3 sequence: CASSRIGDFGGYTF. The CDR3 bases are TGCGCCAGCAGCCGAATCGGGGATTTCGGTGGCTACACCTTC.

The chain joins TRBV6-6 to TRBJ1-6; 9 positions match TRBD1. CDR1 and CDR2 from the germline V gene are MNHNY and SVGAGI (reference sequence). Losses at the gene ends were 4 bases for V and 10 bases for J; bases not matched to a gene: 8. This CDR3 comprises 15 residues. The CDR3 nucleotides are TGTGCCAGCAGTTCCTCTAAGACAGGGGGATCACCCCTCCACTTT. It translates to CASSSSKTGGSPLHF.

This rearrangement joins TRBV11-2 to TRBJ2-1; D may be TRBD1 (6 bases). The CDR3 spans 14 residues. Trimming took off 5 bases at V and 6 bases at J, with 14 bases between the two ends. Germline CDR1 reads SGHAT; CDR2 reads FQNNGV. CDR3 residues: CASSRRDTGNEQFF. The CDR3 DNA reads TGTGCCAGCAGCCGAAGGGACACTGGCAATGAGCAGTTCTTC.